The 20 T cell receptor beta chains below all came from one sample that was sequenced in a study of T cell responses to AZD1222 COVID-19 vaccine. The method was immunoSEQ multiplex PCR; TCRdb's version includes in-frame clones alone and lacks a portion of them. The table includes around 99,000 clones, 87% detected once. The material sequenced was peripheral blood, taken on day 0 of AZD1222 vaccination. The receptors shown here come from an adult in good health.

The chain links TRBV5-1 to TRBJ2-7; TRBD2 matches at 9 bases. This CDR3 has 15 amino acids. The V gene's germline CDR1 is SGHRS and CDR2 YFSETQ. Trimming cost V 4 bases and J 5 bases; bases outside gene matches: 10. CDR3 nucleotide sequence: TGCGCCAGCAGCCTATATATAGCGGGAGATAACGAGCAGTACTTC. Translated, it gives CASSLYIAGDNEQYF.

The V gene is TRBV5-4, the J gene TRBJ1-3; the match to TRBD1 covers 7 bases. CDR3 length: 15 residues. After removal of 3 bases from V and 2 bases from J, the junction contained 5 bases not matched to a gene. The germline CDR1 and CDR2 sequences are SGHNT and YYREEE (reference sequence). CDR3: CASSSKGQTGNTIYF. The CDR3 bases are TGTGCCAGCAGCTCGAAGGGACAGACTGGAAACACCATATATTTT. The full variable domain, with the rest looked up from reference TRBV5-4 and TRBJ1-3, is ETGVTQSPTHLIKTRGQQVTLRCSSQSGHNTVSWYQQALGQGPQFIFQYYREEENGRGNFPPRFSGLQFPNYSSELNVNALELDDSALYLCASSSKGQTGNTIYFGEGSWLTVV.

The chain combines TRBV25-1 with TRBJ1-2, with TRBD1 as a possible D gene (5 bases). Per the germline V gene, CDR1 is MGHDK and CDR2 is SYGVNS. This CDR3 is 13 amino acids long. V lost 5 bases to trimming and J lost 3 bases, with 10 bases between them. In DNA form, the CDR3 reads TGTGCCAGCAGTCCCGGGGCCGACTATGGCTACACCTTC. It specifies CASSPGADYGYTF.

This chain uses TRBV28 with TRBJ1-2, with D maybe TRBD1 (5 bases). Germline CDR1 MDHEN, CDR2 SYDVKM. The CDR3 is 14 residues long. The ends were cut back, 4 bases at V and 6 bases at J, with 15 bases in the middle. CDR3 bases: TGTGCCAGCAGTTCTATCGGGCAGGGCGATGGCTACACCTTC. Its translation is CASSSIGQGDGYTF.

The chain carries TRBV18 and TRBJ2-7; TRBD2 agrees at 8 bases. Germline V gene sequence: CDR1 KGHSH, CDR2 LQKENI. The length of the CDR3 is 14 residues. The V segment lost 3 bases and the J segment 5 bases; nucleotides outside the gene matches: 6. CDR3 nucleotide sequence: TGTGCCAGCTCACCTAGCGGGGCGGGGAACGAGCAGTACTTC. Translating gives CASSPSGAGNEQYF.

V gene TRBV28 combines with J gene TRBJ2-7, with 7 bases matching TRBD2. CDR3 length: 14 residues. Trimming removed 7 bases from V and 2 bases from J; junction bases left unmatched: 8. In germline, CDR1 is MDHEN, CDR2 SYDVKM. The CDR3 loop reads CASTLGGDPYEQYF. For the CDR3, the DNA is TGTGCCAGCACCCTGGGGGGGGACCCCTACGAGCAGTACTTC. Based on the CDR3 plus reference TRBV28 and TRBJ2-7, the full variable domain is DVKVTQSSRYLVKRTGEKVFLECVQDMDHENMFWYRQDPGLGLRLIYFSYDVKMKEKGDIPEGYSVSREKKERFSLILESASTNQTSMYLCASTLGGDPYEQYFGPGTRLTVT.

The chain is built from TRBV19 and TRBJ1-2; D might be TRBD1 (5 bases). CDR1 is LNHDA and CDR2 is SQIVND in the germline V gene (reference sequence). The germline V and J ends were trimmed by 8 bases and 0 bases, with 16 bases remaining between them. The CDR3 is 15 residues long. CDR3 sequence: CASAGLSLANYGYTF. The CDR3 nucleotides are TGTGCCAGTGCGGGACTTTCCTTAGCTAACTATGGCTACACCTTC.

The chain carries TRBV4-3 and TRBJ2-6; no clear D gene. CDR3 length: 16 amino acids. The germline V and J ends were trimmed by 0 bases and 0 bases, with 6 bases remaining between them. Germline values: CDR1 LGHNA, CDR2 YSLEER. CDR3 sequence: CASSQDAVSGANVLTF. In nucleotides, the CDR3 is TGCGCCAGCAGCCAAGATGCCGTCTCTGGGGCCAACGTCCTGACTTTC.

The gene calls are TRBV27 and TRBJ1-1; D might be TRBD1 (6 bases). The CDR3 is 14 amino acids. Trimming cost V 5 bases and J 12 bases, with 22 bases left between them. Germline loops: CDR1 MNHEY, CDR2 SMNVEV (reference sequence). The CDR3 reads CASSRRAGAVNTFF. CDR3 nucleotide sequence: TGTGCCAGCAGTCGCAGGGCGGGGGCGGTGAATACTTTCTTT.

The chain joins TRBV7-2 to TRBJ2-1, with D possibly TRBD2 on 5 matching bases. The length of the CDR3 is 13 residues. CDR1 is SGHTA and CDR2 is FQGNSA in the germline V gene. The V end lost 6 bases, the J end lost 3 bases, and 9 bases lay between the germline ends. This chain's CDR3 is CASSDYNYNEQFF. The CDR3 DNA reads TGTGCCAGCAGTGACTACAACTACAATGAGCAGTTCTTC.

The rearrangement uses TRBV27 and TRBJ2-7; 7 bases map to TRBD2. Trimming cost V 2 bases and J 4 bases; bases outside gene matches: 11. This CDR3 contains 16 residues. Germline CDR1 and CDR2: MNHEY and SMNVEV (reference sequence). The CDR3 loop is CASSLRGRAVDYEQYF. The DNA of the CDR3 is TGTGCCAGCAGTTTACGGGGGAGGGCGGTTGATTACGAGCAGTACTTC.

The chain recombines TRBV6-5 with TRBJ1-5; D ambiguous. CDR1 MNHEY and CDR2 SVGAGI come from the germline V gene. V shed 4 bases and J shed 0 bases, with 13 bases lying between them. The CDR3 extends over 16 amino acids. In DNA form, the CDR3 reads TGTGCCAGCAGTTTTCCTTCCAAGGCTAGCAATCAGCCCCAGCATTTT. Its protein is CASSFPSKASNQPQHF.

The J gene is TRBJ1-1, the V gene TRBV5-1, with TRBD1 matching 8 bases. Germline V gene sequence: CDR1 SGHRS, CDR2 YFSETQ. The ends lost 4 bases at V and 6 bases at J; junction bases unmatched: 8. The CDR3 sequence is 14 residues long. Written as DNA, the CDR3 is TGCGCCAGCAGCCACAGGGGGGGATTCCCTGAAGCTTTCTTT. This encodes CASSHRGGFPEAFF. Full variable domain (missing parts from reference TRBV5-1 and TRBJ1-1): KAGVTQTPRYLIKTRGQQVTLSCSPISGHRSVSWYQQTPGQGLQFLFEYFSETQRNKGNFPGRFSGRQFSNSRSEMNVSTLELGDSALYLCASSHRGGFPEAFFGQGTRLTVV.

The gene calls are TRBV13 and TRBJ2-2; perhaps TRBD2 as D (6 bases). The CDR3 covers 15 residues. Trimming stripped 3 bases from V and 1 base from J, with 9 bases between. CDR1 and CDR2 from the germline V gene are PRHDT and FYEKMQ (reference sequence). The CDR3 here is CASSFVGGNTGELFF. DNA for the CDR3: TGTGCCAGCAGCTTTGTCGGGGGGAACACCGGGGAGCTGTTTTTT.

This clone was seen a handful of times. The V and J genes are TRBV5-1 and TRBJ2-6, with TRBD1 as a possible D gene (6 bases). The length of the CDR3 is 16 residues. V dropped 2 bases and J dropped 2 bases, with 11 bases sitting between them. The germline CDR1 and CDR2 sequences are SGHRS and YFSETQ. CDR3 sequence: CASSFYRDTGANVLTF. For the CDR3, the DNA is TGCGCCAGCAGCTTCTACCGGGACACTGGGGCCAACGTCCTGACTTTC.

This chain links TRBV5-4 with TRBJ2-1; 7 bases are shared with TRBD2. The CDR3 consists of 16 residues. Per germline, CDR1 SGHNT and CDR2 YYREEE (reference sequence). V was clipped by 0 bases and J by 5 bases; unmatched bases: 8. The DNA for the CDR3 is TGTGCCAGCAGCTTGGATCCGGGGGGAATGAACAATGAGCAGTTCTTC. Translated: CASSLDPGGMNNEQFF. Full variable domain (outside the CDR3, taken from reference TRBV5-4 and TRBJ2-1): ETGVTQSPTHLIKTRGQQVTLRCSSQSGHNTVSWYQQALGQGPQFIFQYYREEENGRGNFPPRFSGLQFPNYSSELNVNALELDDSALYLCASSLDPGGMNNEQFFGPGTRLTVL.

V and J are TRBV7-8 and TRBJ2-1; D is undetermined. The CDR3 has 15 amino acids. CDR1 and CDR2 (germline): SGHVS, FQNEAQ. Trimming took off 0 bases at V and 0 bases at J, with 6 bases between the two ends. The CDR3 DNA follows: TGTGCCAGCAGCTTAGCAGTTAGCTCCTACAATGAGCAGTTCTTC. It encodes CASSLAVSSYNEQFF.

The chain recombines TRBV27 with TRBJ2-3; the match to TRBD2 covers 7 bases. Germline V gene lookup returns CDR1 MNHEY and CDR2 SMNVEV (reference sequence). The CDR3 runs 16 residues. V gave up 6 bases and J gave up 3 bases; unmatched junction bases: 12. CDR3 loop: CASRPYGSGETDTQYF. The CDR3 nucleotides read TGTGCCAGCAGACCCTATGGGAGCGGGGAAACAGATACGCAGTATTTT.

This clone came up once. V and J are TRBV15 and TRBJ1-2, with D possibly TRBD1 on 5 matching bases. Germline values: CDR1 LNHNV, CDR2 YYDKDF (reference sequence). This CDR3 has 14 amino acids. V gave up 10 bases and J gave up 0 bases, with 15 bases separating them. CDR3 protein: CAIAPGRTNYGYTF. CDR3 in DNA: TGTGCCATCGCCCCGGGACGTACTAACTATGGCTACACCTTC.

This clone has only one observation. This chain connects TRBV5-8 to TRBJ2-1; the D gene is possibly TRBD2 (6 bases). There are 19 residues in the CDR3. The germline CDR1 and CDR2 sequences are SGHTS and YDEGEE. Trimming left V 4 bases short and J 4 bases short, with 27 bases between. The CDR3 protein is CASSPSFSGLSKLYNEQFF. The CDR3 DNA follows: TGTGCCAGCAGCCCGAGCTTTAGCGGCCTCTCTAAACTTTACAATGAGCAGTTCTTC.